The rows below give T cell receptor beta chains drawn from one sample of a study of blood T cell repertoires in COVID-19. Measured with immunoSEQ multiplex PCR; TCRdb has only the in-frame clones, and not every one. Of some 270,000 clones in the sample, roughly 89% are singletons; the top ten hold roughly 0.8%. Material for sequencing was peripheral blood. The receptor set was obtained from a man younger than 40 with acute or convalescent COVID-19. The CDR3 runs from the conserved cysteine through the conserved F or W.

TRBV19	TRBJ1-5	CASSIKLQNQPQHF
TRBV28	TRBJ1-2	CASRRQGGIYGYTF
TRBV11-3	TRBJ2-3	CASSLGLAGSTDTQYF
TRBV28	TRBJ1-3	CASSYGADSTHRKGTIYF
TRBV30	TRBJ2-3	CAWRPLLAGADTQYF
TRBV29-1	TRBJ1-1	CSPRGVKNTEAFF
TRBV5-4	TRBJ1-1	CASSPTGDTEAFF
TRBV5-8	TRBJ1-5	CASSLPPVASRNQPQHF
TRBV7-3	TRBJ2-1	CASSPLAGGYEQFF
TRBV6-6	TRBJ1-1	CASMLNTEAFF
TRBV6-5	TRBJ2-3	CASGGTSGDTQYF
TRBV18	TRBJ1-1	CASSLQDTEAFF